Described below is a single T cell receptor (beta chain) sequence and its context. Antigen: not known. The source of the sample is a study of blood T cells in healthy people across ages. Study-wide results and limits: Samples with more naive T cells showed higher observed beta diversity.

Next came a second PCR, run for roughly 6 to 11 cycles, which used a sample-barcoded 5' primer along with a J-beta primer mix. TCRdb ran MiXCR on the 5' RACE reads and lists one entry per CDR3 protein. The data show approximately 1.5 million distinct CDR3 sequences, roughly two fifths seen once. Germline V gene sequence: CDR1 MDHEN, CDR2 SYDVKM. Between the trimmed V and J ends, which lost 6 bases and 0 bases, there was a span of 18 bases. This CDR3 is 17 amino acids long. The sample consisted of blood. This chain joins TRBV28 and TRBJ2-1; D is perhaps TRBD2 (6 bases). The sequence was collected from a woman under 30 in good health. CDR3 nucleotides: TGTGCCAGCAGGGGACTTCTCCTCGGGAGCTCCTACAATGAGCAGTTCTTC. The encoded protein is CASRGLLLGSSYNEQFF.